These 28 T cell receptor beta chains share one sample of origin, sequenced in a study of cytomegalovirus exposure and HLA in healthy donors. Using immunoSEQ multiplex PCR, the repertoire was profiled, and TCRdb retains in-frame clones only, with some absent. Seen here are a few hundred thousand clones, roughly 88% observed once, and the top ten hold about 14%. Source material: PBMCs. These receptors were taken from a woman in her 30s in good health and CMV-seropositive.

Comment on this clone: This sample also contains other DNA sequences that code for the same CDR3. The gene calls are TRBV27 and TRBJ2-1, with D unresolved. CDR1 and CDR2 from the germline V gene are MNHEY and SMNVEV (reference sequence). There are 13 residues in the CDR3. V was shortened by 2 bases and J by 4 bases, with 6 bases between the two germline ends. Written as DNA, the CDR3 is TGTGCCAGCAGTTTAGCCGGGTACAATGAGCAGTTCTTC. It codes for CASSLAGYNEQFF.

This chain connects TRBV13 to TRBJ2-3; TRBD2 matches at 8 bases. Germline loops: CDR1 PRHDT, CDR2 FYEKMQ (reference sequence). J lost 4 bases, V lost 1 base, and 1 base had no gene match. This CDR3 comprises 14 residues. CDR3 region: CASSLAGGSDTQYF. In DNA, the CDR3 is TGTGCCAGCAGCTTAGCGGGAGGGTCAGATACGCAGTATTTT.

This chain uses TRBV4-1 with TRBJ2-7; D is possibly TRBD2 (6 bases). V was shortened by 0 bases and J by 5 bases, with 20 bases between the two germline ends. The CDR3 runs 17 residues. Germline lookup yields CDR1 MGHRA and CDR2 YSYEKL. Here the CDR3 reads CASSQDMRTSLYNEQYF. The CDR3 nucleotides are TGCGCCAGCAGCCAAGATATGAGAACTAGCCTTTATAACGAGCAGTACTTC.

The rearrangement links TRBV27 to TRBJ2-5; D is unclear. This CDR3 comprises 13 residues. Germline CDR1 and CDR2: MNHEY and SMNVEV (reference sequence). Trimming took off 5 bases at V and 7 bases at J, with 14 bases between the two ends. The CDR3 loop reads CASSTIPLVTQYF. As DNA, the CDR3 is TGTGCCAGCAGTACTATACCCCTGGTGACCCAGTACTTC.

The V gene is TRBV6-5, the J gene TRBJ1-1, with a weak D call TRBD1 (5 bases). Trimming removed 8 bases at V and 4 bases at J, with 20 bases between. CDR3 length equals 15 residues. Looked up from germline, CDR1 is MNHEY and CDR2 is SVGAGI. The CDR3 loop is CASAAGSQKFTEAFF. The CDR3 nucleotides read TGTGCCAGCGCAGCAGGGTCGCAGAAGTTCACTGAAGCTTTCTTT.

J is TRBJ2-7 and V is TRBV25-1; D possibly matches TRBD1 or TRBD2 (5 bases each). This CDR3 is 14 amino acids long. Germline CDR1 reads MGHDK; CDR2 reads SYGVNS. V was cut by 3 bases and J by 6 bases, with 15 bases left in between. As DNA, the CDR3 is TGTGCCAGCAGTGAGGGATTGGGGGATCTCGAGCAGTACTTC. Encoded protein: CASSEGLGDLEQYF.

The chain combines TRBV28 with TRBJ1-1; the match to TRBD1 covers 8 bases. Trimming took 4 bases from V and 7 from J; bases not matched to a gene: 11. CDR1 and CDR2 from the germline V gene are MDHEN and SYDVKM. The CDR3 runs to 15 residues. The DNA for the CDR3 is TGTGCCAGCAGTTCCCCAAAGGACAGGGTACTTGAAGCTTTCTTT. Translation gives CASSSPKDRVLEAFF.

This clone was counted a few times. The chain combines TRBV10-3 with TRBJ2-7; D not resolved. The V end lost 6 bases, the J end lost 0 bases, and 6 bases lay between the germline ends. The CDR3 runs to 12 residues. In germline, CDR1 is ENHRY, CDR2 SYGVKD. DNA of the CDR3: TGTGCCATCAGGGCTAGCTCCTACGAGCAGTACTTC. Protein product: CAIRASSYEQYF.

The chain employs TRBV23-1 and TRBJ1-1; 11 positions agree with TRBD1. TRBV23-1 is given ORF status, its function remaining uncertain. This CDR3 spans 16 amino acids. The CDR3 reads CGRRPGQGVRRTEAFF. DNA of the CDR3: TGCGGCAGAAGGCCGGGACAGGGGGTTAGGCGAACTGAAGCTTTCTTT.

The chain carries TRBV2 and TRBJ2-1, with a weak D call TRBD2 (5 bases). The V gene's germline CDR1 is SNHLY and CDR2 FYNNEI. CDR3 length: 13 amino acids. Trimming left V 10 bases short and J 6 bases short, with 16 bases between. CDR3 bases: TGTGCCATCGAGGGCGCGCGGCCCAATGAGCAGTTCTTC. This translates into CAIEGARPNEQFF.

Points on this clone: With a much larger clone just one base away, this may be a read error. The chain has TRBV28 and TRBJ1-5, with D uncertain. The CDR3 is 13 residues long. CDR1 is MDHEN and CDR2 is SYDVKM in the germline V gene. V lost 3 bases and J lost 3, with 6 bases in between. This CDR3 is CASSLGFNQPQHF. DNA for the CDR3: TGTGCCAGCAGTTTGGGCTTCAATCAGCCCCAGCATTTT.

The chain recombines TRBV9 with TRBJ2-6; D unclear. V shed 0 bases and J shed 2 bases, with 9 bases lying between them. The CDR3 covers 16 residues. Germline V CDR1 and CDR2: SGDLS, YYNGEE. CDR3 amino acids: CASSVDGNAGANVLTF. Here the CDR3 DNA reads TGTGCCAGCAGCGTAGACGGAAACGCTGGGGCCAACGTCCTGACTTTC.

The rearrangement uses TRBV5-4 and TRBJ1-2; D not resolved. V was cut by 0 bases and J by 8 bases, with 11 bases left in between. In germline, CDR1 is SGHNT, CDR2 YYREEE (reference sequence). The CDR3 contains 13 residues. The CDR3 nucleotides are TGTGCCAGCAGCTTGGGGCGAGCTGAGGGCTACACCTTC. Translating it yields CASSLGRAEGYTF.

This clone has a single count. The rearrangement joins TRBV10-3 to TRBJ2-1, with D possibly being TRBD1 (6 bases). This CDR3 spans 15 amino acids. Germline V gene data show CDR1 as ENHRY and CDR2 as SYGVKD. V was pared by 7 bases and J by 4 bases, with 17 bases between. This CDR3 reads CAITAQGRSYNEQFF. CDR3 nucleotide sequence: TGTGCCATCACCGCACAGGGTAGGTCGTACAATGAGCAGTTCTTC.

The chain combines TRBV4-1 with TRBJ1-1, with 7 bases matching TRBD1. The CDR3 is 15 amino acids. Looked up from germline, CDR1 is MGHRA and CDR2 is YSYEKL. V shed 0 bases and J 5 bases; nucleotides not matched to a gene: 6. Here the CDR3 DNA reads TGCGCCAGCAGCCAAGATCAGGGGGGAAGGACTGAAGCTTTCTTT. It specifies CASSQDQGGRTEAFF.

The rearrangement uses TRBV11-2 and TRBJ1-1, with 9 bases matching TRBD1. With 3 bases clipped from V and 3 bases from J, the junction kept 8 bases outside the gene matches. Germline V gives CDR1 SGHAT, CDR2 FQNNGV. The CDR3 runs to 16 residues. DNA of the CDR3: TGTGCCAGCAGCTTGGGGACAGGGATAAGGGACACTGAAGCTTTCTTT. Translated, it gives CASSLGTGIRDTEAFF. Full variable domain (rest looked up from reference TRBV11-2 and TRBJ1-1): EAGVAQSPRYKIIEKRQSVAFWCNPISGHATLYWYQQILGQGPKLLIQFQNNGVVDDSQLPKDRFSAERLKGVDSTLKIQPAKLEDSAVYLCASSLGTGIRDTEAFFGQGTRLTVV.

The CDR3 DNA sequence: TGTGCCAGCAGCTCCGACTGGACCGGGGAGCTGTTTTTT. Its translation is CASSSDWTGELFF. The chain couples TRBV5-6 to TRBJ2-2; D not resolved. The V gene's germline CDR1 is SGHDT and CDR2 YYEEEE. Trimming pared 3 bases from V and 5 bases from J, leaving 8 bases between. This CDR3 has 13 amino acids.

This clone was found a few times. The chain couples TRBV19 to TRBJ1-5; D is possibly TRBD1 (6 bases). The CDR3 is 15 residues long. Germline loops: CDR1 LNHDA, CDR2 SQIVND (reference sequence). V was pared by 8 bases and J by 0 bases, with 14 bases between. The DNA for the CDR3 is TGTGCCAGTGCCTGGACAGCGAATAGCAATCAGCCCCAGCATTTT. This translates into CASAWTANSNQPQHF.

The chain recombines TRBV10-3 with TRBJ1-1; 9 positions match TRBD1. J lost 2 bases, V lost 11 bases, and 3 bases had no gene match. Looked up from germline, CDR1 is ENHRY and CDR2 is SYGVKD. The CDR3 runs to 12 residues. The CDR3 reads CASQGANTEAFF. The CDR3 DNA sequence: TGTGCCTCACAGGGGGCTAACACTGAAGCTTTCTTT.

The genes are TRBV11-2 and TRBJ1-4, with no clear D. The CDR3 totals 12 residues. Germline CDR1 is SGHAT and CDR2 is FQNNGV. V was trimmed by 5 bases and J by 8 bases, leaving 9 bases between them. CDR3 sequence (DNA): TGTGCCAGCAGCCAAGGTGGGGAAAAACTGTTTTTT. It yields the protein CASSQGGEKLFF.

The chain is built from TRBV27 and TRBJ2-7; 9 bases are shared with TRBD1. Per germline, CDR1 MNHEY and CDR2 SMNVEV (reference sequence). Germline trimming cut 3 bases from V and 6 bases from J; bases unmatched to any gene: 12. The CDR3 runs 16 residues. CDR3 coding DNA: TGTGCCAGCAGTTTCTATGGACAGGGGTTCTCTTCCGAGCAGTACTTC. It translates to CASSFYGQGFSSEQYF.

J is TRBJ1-2 and V is TRBV6-1, with 7 bases matching TRBD1. The CDR3 is made up of 16 amino acids. The trim removed 3 bases at V and 0 bases at J, leaving 7 bases unmatched. Germline assignment: CDR1 MNHNS and CDR2 SASEGT. The CDR3 reads CASSDPGTDANYGYTF. The CDR3 bases are TGTGCCAGCAGTGATCCCGGGACAGATGCTAACTATGGCTACACCTTC.

CDR3 in DNA: TGTGCCATCAGTGGAAACTACGAGCAGTACTTC. This codes for CAISGNYEQYF. The V and J genes are TRBV10-3 and TRBJ2-7, with D unresolved. This CDR3 contains 11 residues. Germline lookup yields CDR1 ENHRY and CDR2 SYGVKD. V lost 4 bases and J lost 3, with 4 bases in between.

The chain has TRBV6-1 and TRBJ2-1; TRBD1 is a possible D gene (5 bases). The germline V and J ends were trimmed by 2 bases and 5 bases, with 16 bases remaining between them. The CDR3 covers 16 residues. CDR1 MNHNS and CDR2 SASEGT come from the germline V gene. DNA of the CDR3: TGTGCCAGCAGTGAATCCTGGGGCAGGGCACACAATGAGCAGTTCTTC. This translates into CASSESWGRAHNEQFF.

The genes are TRBV7-9 and TRBJ2-7; D is perhaps TRBD2 (5 bases). Deletions cut 5 bases from V and 2 bases from J, with 16 bases between. Per germline, CDR1 SEHNR and CDR2 FQNEAQ (reference sequence). The CDR3 has 15 amino acids. This CDR3 is CASSTRAEQTYEQYF. In nucleotides, the CDR3 is TGTGCCAGCAGCACTCGAGCGGAGCAGACCTACGAGCAGTACTTC.

This CDR3 is CASSLGTGGSYEQYF. CDR3 nucleotide sequence: TGTGCCAGCAGCCTTGGGACAGGGGGATCCTACGAGCAGTACTTC. The V gene is TRBV11-2, the J gene TRBJ2-7; the match to TRBD1 covers 11 bases. CDR3 length equals 15 residues. Per germline, CDR1 SGHAT and CDR2 FQNNGV. J gave up 1 base and V 5 bases, and 4 bases lay outside the gene matches.

V and J are TRBV30 and TRBJ2-7; D gene uncertain. Trimming took 0 bases from V and 4 from J, leaving 19 bases between them. The germline V gene has CDR1 GTSNPN and CDR2 SVGIG (reference sequence). This CDR3 has 16 amino acids. CDR3 residues: CAWSVIKASWRYEQYF. Written as DNA, the CDR3 is TGTGCCTGGAGTGTTATAAAAGCCAGCTGGAGATACGAGCAGTACTTC.

V gene TRBV27 combines with J gene TRBJ2-6, with TRBD1 as a possible D gene (5 bases). This CDR3 has 19 residues. The V gene's germline CDR1 is MNHEY and CDR2 SMNVEV (reference sequence). The ends were cut back, 6 bases at V and 0 bases at J, with 21 bases in the middle. CDR3 amino acids: CASRPWGRGWGSGANVLTF. CDR3 sequence (DNA): TGTGCCAGCAGACCCTGGGGAAGGGGATGGGGCTCTGGGGCCAACGTCCTGACTTTC. The full variable domain, its missing parts supplied by reference TRBV27 and TRBJ2-6, is EAQVTQNPRYLITVTGKKLTVTCSQNMNHEYMSWYRQDPGLGLRQIYYSMNVEVTDKGDVPEGYKVSRKEKRNFPLILESPSPNQTSLYFCASRPWGRGWGSGANVLTFGAGSRLTVL.